This paragraph covers one T cell receptor beta chain sequence. What it recognizes is unknown. One base away lies a much larger clone, so this may be a sequencing read error. Rearranged V-D-J TRB sequences were amplified with a mixed TRB-A/B primer pool. TCRdb passed the multiplex PCR reads through MiXCR, listing each CDR3 protein once. The sample holds about 1,900 distinct CDR3 sequences; 17% are singletons and the top ten take roughly 29%. TCR beta rearrangements were amplified from peripheral blood genomic DNA. This sample was included in a study of T cell repertoires in aging, cancer and after chemotherapy. As for the study in general: Donor ages fell into six groups from 30 or younger up to 70 or older. Pre- and post-chemotherapy samples were paired from glioblastoma patients treated with temozolomide-based therapy. Findings of the study overall: Age-matched healthy donors had significantly more diverse, less clonal blood TCR repertoires than untreated cancer patients. Across the chemotherapy interval, each cancer cohort showed higher median generation probability, suggesting thymic rebound.

Germline V gene data show CDR1 as MNHEY and CDR2 as SVGAGI. The CDR3 has 15 residues. Sequencing was performed on blood. This receptor was obtained from a human donor with a solid tumor. The V gene is TRBV6-5, the J gene TRBJ2-5; 8 bases align to TRBD2. The CDR3 is CACSPGLGYQETQYF. For the CDR3, the DNA is TGTGCCTGCAGTCCGGGACTAGGTTACCAAGAGACCCAGTACTTC.